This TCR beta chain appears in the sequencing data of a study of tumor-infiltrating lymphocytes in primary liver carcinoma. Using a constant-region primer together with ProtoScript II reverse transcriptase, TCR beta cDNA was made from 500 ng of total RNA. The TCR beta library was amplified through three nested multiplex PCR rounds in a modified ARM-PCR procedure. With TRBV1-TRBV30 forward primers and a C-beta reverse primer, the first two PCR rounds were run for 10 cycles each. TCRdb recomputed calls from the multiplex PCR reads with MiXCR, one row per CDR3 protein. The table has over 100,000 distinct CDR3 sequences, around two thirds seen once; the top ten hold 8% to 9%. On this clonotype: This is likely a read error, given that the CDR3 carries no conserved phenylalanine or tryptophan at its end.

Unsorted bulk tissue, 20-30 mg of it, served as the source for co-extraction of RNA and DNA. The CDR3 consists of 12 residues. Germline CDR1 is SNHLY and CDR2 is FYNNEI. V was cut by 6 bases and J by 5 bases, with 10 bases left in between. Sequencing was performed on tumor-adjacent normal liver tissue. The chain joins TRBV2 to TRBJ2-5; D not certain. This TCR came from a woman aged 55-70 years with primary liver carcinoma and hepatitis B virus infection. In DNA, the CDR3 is TGTGCCAGCAGGCCTATGCCGGAGACCCAGTACCTC. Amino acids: CASRPMPETQYL.